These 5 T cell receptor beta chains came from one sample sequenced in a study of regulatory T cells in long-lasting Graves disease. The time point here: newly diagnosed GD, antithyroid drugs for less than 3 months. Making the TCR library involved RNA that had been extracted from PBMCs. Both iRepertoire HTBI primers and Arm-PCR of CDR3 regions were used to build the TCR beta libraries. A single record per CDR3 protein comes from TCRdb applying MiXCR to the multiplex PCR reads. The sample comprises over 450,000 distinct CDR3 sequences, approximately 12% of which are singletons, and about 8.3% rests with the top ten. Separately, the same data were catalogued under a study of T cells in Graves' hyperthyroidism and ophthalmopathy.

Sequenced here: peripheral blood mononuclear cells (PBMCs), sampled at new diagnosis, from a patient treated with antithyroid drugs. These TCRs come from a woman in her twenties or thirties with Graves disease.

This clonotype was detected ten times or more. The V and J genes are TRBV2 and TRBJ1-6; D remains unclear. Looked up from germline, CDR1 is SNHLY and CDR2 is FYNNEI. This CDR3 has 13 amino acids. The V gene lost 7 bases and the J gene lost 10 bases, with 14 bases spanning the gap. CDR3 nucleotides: TGTGCCAGCAAGCGGGGAAGGAACTCACCCCTCCACTTT. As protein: CASKRGRNSPLHF.

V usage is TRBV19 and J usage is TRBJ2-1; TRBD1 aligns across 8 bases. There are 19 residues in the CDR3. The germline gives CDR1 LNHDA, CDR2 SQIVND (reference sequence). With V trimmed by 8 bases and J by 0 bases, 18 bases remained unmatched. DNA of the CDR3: TGTGCCAGTCCCGTCAGGGGACAGGTAGGACCTAACTCCTACAATGAGCAGTTCTTC. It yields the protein CASPVRGQVGPNSYNEQFF. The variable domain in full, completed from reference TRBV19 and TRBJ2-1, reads DGGITQSPKYLFRKEGQNVTLSCEQNLNHDAMYWYRQDPGQGLRLIYYSQIVNDFQKGDIAEGYSVSREKKESFPLTVTSAQKNPTAFYLCASPVRGQVGPNSYNEQFFGPGTRLTVL.

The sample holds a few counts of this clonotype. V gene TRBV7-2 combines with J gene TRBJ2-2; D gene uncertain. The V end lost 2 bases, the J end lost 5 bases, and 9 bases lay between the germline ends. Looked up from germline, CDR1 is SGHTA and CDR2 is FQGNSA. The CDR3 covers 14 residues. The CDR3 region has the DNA TGTGCCAGCAGCTTAAACTTAGATACCGGGGAGCTGTTTTTT. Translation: CASSLNLDTGELFF.

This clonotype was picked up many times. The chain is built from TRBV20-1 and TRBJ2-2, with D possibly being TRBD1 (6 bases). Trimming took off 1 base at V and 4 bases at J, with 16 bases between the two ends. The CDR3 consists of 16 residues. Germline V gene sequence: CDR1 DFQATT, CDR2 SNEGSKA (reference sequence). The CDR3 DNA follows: TGCAGTGCTAGAGCAACAGGGCGCGTTAGCACCGGGGAGCTGTTTTTT. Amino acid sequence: CSARATGRVSTGELFF.

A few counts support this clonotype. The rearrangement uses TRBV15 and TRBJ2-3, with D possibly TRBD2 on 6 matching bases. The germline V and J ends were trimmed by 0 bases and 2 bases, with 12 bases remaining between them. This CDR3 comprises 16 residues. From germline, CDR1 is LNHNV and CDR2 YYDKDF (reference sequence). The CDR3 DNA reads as TGTGCCACCAGCAGAGATTACCCGGGAGCCACAGATACGCAGTATTTT. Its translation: CATSRDYPGATDTQYF.